The 5 T cell receptor beta chains below come from one sample, sequenced in a study of T cells in Graves' hyperthyroidism and ophthalmopathy. Amplified TCR beta CDR3 regions came from RNA transcripts. TCR CDR3 underwent first-round RT-PCR with the HTBI primer set. TCRdb re-analysed the multiplex PCR reads in MiXCR, keeping a single row per CDR3 protein. Of around 300,000 distinct CDR3 sequences listed, approximately 20% are singletons. Sequencing was done on a sample of blood. The receptors stem from a man aged 30 to 39 with Graves' ophthalmopathy.

This clonotype has at least ten counts. This sequence joins TRBV30 and TRBJ2-3, with D uncertain. Per the germline V gene, CDR1 is GTSNPN and CDR2 is SVGIG (reference sequence). The CDR3 loop spans 12 amino acids. The ends were cut back, 5 bases at V and 7 bases at J, with 13 bases in the middle. CDR3 nucleotides: TGTGCCTGGTCGCTCGGGTCTTATACGCAGTATTTT. Encoded protein: CAWSLGSYTQYF. Variable domain in full (rest from reference TRBV30 and TRBJ2-3): SQTIHQWPATLVQPVGSPLSLECTVEGTSNPNLYWYRQAAGRGLQLLFYSVGIGQISSEVPQNLSASRPQDRQFILSSKKLLLSDSGFYLCAWSLGSYTQYFGPGTRLTVL.

This clonotype has just a few counts. The J gene is TRBJ2-3, the V gene TRBV2; 10 bases fit TRBD2. The J segment lost 1 base and the V segment lost 6 bases, leaving 7 bases of the junction unmatched. This CDR3 region has 16 residues. The germline V gene has CDR1 SNHLY and CDR2 FYNNEI. CDR3 sequence: CASRPLGTSGTDTQYF. The CDR3 nucleotides read TGTGCCAGCAGGCCCCTTGGGACTAGCGGCACAGATACGCAGTATTTT.

The chain employs TRBV11-2 and TRBJ2-7; no reliable D call. Germline V gives CDR1 SGHAT, CDR2 FQNNGV. The V end was cut by 2 bases, the J end by 0 bases, with 8 bases between. This CDR3 region has 14 residues. The CDR3 region has the DNA TGTGCCAGCAGCTTAAACTCGAACTCCTACGAGCAGTACTTC. Encoded protein: CASSLNSNSYEQYF.

The genes are TRBV10-3 and TRBJ2-3; possibly TRBD2 for D (6 bases). V shed 5 bases and J shed 2 bases, with 11 bases lying between them. Germline V gene sequence: CDR1 ENHRY, CDR2 SYGVKD. The CDR3 has 14 amino acids. This CDR3 reads CAISPSVNTDTQYF. CDR3 coding DNA: TGTGCCATCAGTCCTAGCGTAAACACAGATACGCAGTATTTT.

The CDR3 nucleotides are TGTGCCACCAGTGATTTTGGAGTCACCGGGGAGCTGTTTTTT. It specifies CATSDFGVTGELFF. The chain links TRBV7-3 to TRBJ2-2; no clear D. The germline V gene encodes CDR1 SGHTA and CDR2 FQGTGA. CDR3 size: 14 residues. The V end was cut by 10 bases, the J end by 4 bases, with 16 bases between.